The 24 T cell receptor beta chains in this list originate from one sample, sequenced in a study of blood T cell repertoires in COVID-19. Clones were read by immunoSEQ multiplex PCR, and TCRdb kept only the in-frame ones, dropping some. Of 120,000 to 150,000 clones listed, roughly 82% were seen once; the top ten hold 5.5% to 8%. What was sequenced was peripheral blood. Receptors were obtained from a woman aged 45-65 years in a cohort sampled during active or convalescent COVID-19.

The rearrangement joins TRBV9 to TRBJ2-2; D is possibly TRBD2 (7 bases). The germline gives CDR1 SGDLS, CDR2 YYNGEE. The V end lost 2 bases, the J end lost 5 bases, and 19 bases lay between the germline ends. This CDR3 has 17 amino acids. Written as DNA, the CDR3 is TGTGCCAGCAGCGTCGGGGCGGGGGCGGTTCGTACCGGGGAGCTGTTTTTT. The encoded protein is CASSVGAGAVRTGELFF.

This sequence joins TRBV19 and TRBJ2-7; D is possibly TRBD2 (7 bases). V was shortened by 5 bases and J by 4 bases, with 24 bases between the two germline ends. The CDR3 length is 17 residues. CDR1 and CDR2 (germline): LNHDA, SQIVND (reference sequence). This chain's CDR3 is CASSPEGTRGGTYEQYF. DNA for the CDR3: TGTGCCAGTAGTCCAGAAGGGACGAGGGGGGGGACTTACGAGCAGTACTTC.

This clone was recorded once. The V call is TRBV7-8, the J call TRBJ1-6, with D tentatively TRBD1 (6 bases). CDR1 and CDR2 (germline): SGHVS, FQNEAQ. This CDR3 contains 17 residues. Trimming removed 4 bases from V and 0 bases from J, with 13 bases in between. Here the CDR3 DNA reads TGTGCCAGCAGCTCCCGGGACATTAGCTCCTATAATTCACCCCTCCACTTT. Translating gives CASSSRDISSYNSPLHF.

CDR3 residues: CASSVAGTSDTIYF. In DNA, the CDR3 is TGTGCCAGCAGCGTAGCCGGGACTTCGGACACCATATATTTT. V gene TRBV9 combines with J gene TRBJ1-3, with a weak D call TRBD1 (5 bases). Trimming left V 0 bases short and J 8 bases short, with 12 bases between. Germline CDR1 and CDR2: SGDLS and YYNGEE. The CDR3 spans 14 residues.

In DNA, the CDR3 is TGTGCCAGTAGAGCAGACAGGGGAACCGCTGAAGCTTTCTTT. This gives the protein CASRADRGTAEAFF. This chain joins TRBV19 and TRBJ1-1; 8 bases agree with TRBD1. Germline V gives CDR1 LNHDA, CDR2 SQIVND (reference sequence). Trimming cost V 6 bases and J 6 bases; bases outside gene matches: 9. The CDR3 length is 14 residues.

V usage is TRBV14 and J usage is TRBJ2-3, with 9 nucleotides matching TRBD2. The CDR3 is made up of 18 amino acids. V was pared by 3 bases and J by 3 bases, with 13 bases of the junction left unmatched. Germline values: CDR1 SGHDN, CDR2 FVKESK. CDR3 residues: CASSQFRMAGGRTDTQYF. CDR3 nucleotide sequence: TGTGCCAGCAGCCAGTTTCGTATGGCGGGGGGGAGAACAGATACGCAGTATTTT.

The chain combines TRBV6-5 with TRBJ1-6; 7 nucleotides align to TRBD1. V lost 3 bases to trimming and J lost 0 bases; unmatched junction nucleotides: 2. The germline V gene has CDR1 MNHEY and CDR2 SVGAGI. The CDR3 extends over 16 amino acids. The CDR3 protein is CASSYTGASYNSPLHF. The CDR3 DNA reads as TGTGCCAGCAGTTATACAGGGGCCTCCTATAATTCACCCCTCCACTTT.

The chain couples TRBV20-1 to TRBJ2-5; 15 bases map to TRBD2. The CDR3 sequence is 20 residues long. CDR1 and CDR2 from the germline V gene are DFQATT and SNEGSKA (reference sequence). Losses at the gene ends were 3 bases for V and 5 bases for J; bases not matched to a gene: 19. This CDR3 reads CSASRTSGGAGARRLETQYF. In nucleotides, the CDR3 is TGCAGTGCTAGTCGGACTAGCGGGGGGGCTGGGGCCCGCCGCCTGGAGACCCAGTACTTC.

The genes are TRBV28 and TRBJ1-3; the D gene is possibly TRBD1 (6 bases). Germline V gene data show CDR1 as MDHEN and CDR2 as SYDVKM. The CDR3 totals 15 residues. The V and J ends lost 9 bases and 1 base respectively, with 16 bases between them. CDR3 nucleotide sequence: TGTGCCAGTCAGACGGGACACCTTTCTGGAAACACCATATATTTT. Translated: CASQTGHLSGNTIYF.

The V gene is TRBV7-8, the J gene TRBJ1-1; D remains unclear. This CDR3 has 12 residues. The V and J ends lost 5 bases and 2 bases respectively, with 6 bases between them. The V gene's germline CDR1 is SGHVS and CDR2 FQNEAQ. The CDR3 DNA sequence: TGTGCCAGCAGCCCACACAACACTGAAGCTTTCTTT. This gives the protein CASSPHNTEAFF. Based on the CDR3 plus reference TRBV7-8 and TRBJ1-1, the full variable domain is GAGVSQSPRYKVAKRGQDVALRCDPISGHVSLFWYQQALGQGPEFLTYFQNEAQLDKSGLPSDRFFAERPEGSVSTLKIQRTQQEDSAVYLCASSPHNTEAFFGQGTRLTVV.

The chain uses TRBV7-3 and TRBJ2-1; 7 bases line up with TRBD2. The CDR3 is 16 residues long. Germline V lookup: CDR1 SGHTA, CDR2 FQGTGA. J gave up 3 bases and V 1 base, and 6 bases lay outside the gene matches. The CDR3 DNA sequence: TGTGCCAGCAGCTTAAAGGGAGGGACCTACTACAATGAGCAGTTCTTC. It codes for CASSLKGGTYYNEQFF.

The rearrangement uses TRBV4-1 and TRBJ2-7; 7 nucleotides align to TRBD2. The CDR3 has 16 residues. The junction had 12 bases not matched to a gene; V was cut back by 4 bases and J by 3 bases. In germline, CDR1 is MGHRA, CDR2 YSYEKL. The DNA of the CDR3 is TGCGCCAGCAGCCCCCAATCTGGGGGGGACTTCTACGAGCAGTACTTC. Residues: CASSPQSGGDFYEQYF.

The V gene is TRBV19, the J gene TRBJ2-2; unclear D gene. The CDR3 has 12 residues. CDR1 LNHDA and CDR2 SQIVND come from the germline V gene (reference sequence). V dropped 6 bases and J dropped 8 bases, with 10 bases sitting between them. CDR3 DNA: TGTGCCAGTAGCCCCGAGGCGGGGGAGCTGTTTTTT. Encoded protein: CASSPEAGELFF.

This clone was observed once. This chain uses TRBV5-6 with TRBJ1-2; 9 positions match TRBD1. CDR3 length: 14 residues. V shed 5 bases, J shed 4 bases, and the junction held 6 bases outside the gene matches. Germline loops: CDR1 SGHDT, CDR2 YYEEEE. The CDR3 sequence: CASSSGTGTYGYTF. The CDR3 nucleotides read TGTGCCAGCAGTTCCGGGACAGGGACCTATGGCTACACCTTC.

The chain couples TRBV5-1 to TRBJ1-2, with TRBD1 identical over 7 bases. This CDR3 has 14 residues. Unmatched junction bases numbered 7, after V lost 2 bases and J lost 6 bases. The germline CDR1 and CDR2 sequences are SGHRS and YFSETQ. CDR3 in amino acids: CASSFSGGTDGYTF. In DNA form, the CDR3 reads TGCGCCAGCAGCTTTTCAGGGGGAACGGATGGCTACACCTTC.

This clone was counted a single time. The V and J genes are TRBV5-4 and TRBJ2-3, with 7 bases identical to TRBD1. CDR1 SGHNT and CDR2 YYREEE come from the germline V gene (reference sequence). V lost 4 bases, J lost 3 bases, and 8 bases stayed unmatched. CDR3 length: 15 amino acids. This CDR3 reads CASSQDRVTTDTQYF. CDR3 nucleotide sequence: TGTGCCAGCAGCCAAGACAGGGTAACTACAGATACGCAGTATTTT.

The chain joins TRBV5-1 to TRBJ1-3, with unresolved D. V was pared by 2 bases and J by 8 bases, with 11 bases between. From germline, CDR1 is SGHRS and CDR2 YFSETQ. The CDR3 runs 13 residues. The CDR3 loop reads CASSFEVPDTIYF. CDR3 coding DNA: TGCGCCAGCAGCTTTGAGGTGCCGGACACCATATATTTT.

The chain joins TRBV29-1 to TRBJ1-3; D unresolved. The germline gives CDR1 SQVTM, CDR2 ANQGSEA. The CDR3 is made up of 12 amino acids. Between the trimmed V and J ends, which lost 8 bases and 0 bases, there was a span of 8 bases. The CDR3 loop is CSHRGSGNTIYF. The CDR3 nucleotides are TGCAGCCACCGAGGCTCTGGAAACACCATATATTTT.

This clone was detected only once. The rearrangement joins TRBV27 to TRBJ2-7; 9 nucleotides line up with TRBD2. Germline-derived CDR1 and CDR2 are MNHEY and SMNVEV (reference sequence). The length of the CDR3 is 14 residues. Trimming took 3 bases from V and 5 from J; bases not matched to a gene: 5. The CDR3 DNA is TGTGCCAGCAGTTTCCTAGCGGGGTCGAACGAGCAGTACTTC. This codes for CASSFLAGSNEQYF.

DNA for the CDR3: TGTGCCAGCAGTGAAGCGCGCGGGCAGCCAAGGCTCAATCAGCCCCAGCATTTT. Protein sequence: CASSEARGQPRLNQPQHF. The chain uses TRBV6-1 and TRBJ1-5, with D uncertain. Trimming cost V 0 bases and J 3 bases, with 18 bases left between them. The CDR3 covers 18 residues. Germline CDR1 is MNHNS and CDR2 is SASEGT.

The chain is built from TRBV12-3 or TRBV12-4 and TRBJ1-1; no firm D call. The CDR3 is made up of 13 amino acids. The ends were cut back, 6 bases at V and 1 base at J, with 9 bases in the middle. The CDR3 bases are TGTGCCAGCAGACTAAGAGAGAACACTGAAGCTTTCTTT. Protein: CASRLRENTEAFF.

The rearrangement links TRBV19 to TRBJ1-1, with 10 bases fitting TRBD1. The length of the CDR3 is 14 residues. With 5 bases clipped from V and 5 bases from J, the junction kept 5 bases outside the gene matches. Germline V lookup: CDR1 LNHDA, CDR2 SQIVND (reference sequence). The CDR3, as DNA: TGTGCCAGTAGTTTTGACAGGGGGCGGACTGAAGCTTTCTTT. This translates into CASSFDRGRTEAFF.

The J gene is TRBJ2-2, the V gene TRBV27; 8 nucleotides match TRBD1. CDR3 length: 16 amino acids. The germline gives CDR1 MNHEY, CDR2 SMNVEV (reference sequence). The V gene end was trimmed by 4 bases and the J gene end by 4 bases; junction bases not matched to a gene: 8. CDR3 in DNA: TGTGCCAGCAGTTCCTCTTGGACAGGGAGCACCGGGGAGCTGTTTTTT. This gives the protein CASSSSWTGSTGELFF.

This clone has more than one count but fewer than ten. The DNA of the CDR3 is TGTGCCAGTAGGGCCTCGCAGGGGGCAGGTGGCTACACCTTC. This gives the protein CASRASQGAGGYTF. The gene calls are TRBV19 and TRBJ1-2, with TRBD1 identical over 8 bases. Germline-derived CDR1 and CDR2 are LNHDA and SQIVND (reference sequence). The CDR3 is 14 amino acids. Trimming removed 6 bases from V and 7 bases from J; junction bases left unmatched: 10.